One and the same sample provided the 18 T cell receptor beta chains below, sequenced in a study of blood T cell repertoires in COVID-19. The table came from immunoSEQ multiplex PCR; TCRdb's copy has only in-frame clones and leaves some out. The top ten hold about 9.1% of the sample, which has about 180,000 clones, about 85% seen once. The specimen sequenced was peripheral blood. These receptors originate from a woman over 75 with acute or convalescent COVID-19.

The CDR3, as DNA: TGCGCCAGCAGCTTTTACAGGGCTACCTACAATGAGCAGTTCTTC. It specifies CASSFYRATYNEQFF. The rearrangement uses TRBV5-1 and TRBJ2-1; D is perhaps TRBD1 (6 bases). The CDR3 is 15 residues long. Trimming removed 2 bases from V and 2 bases from J, with 11 bases in between. The germline V gene has CDR1 SGHRS and CDR2 YFSETQ.

This clone was recorded once. The V and J genes are TRBV10-3 and TRBJ1-1; possible D gene TRBD1, 6 bases. The germline V and J ends were trimmed by 11 bases and 0 bases, with 16 bases remaining between them. The length of the CDR3 is 14 residues. Per the germline V gene, CDR1 is ENHRY and CDR2 is SYGVKD. The chain's CDR3 is CASTEAGVNTEAFF. In DNA, the CDR3 is TGTGCCTCCACTGAGGCAGGGGTGAACACTGAAGCTTTCTTT.

This chain links TRBV27 with TRBJ2-7, with TRBD2 identical over 8 bases. Germline V gene data show CDR1 as MNHEY and CDR2 as SMNVEV (reference sequence). J was trimmed by 0 bases and V by 6 bases; bases with no gene match: 13. This CDR3 is built from 17 residues. The chain's CDR3 is CASSATLGGGLSYEQYF. The CDR3 region has the DNA TGTGCCAGCAGCGCAACCCTGGGCGGGGGGCTCTCCTACGAGCAGTACTTC.

The chain carries TRBV19 and TRBJ1-1; 7 bases fit TRBD1. The CDR3 loop spans 14 amino acids. The germline gives CDR1 LNHDA, CDR2 SQIVND (reference sequence). V trimming: 7 bases; J trimming: 3 bases; junction bases outside the gene matches: 8. The CDR3 spells CASTYRGPDTEAFF. CDR3 sequence (DNA): TGTGCCAGTACCTACAGGGGACCGGACACTGAAGCTTTCTTT.

This chain connects TRBV5-1 to TRBJ2-7; 11 bases are a match to TRBD1. Germline V CDR1 and CDR2: SGHRS, YFSETQ. Germline trimming cut 6 bases from V and 3 bases from J; bases unmatched to any gene: 5. The length of the CDR3 is 14 residues. The CDR3 region is CASTRTGGSYEQYF. The CDR3 DNA sequence: TGCGCCAGCACCCGGACAGGGGGCAGCTACGAGCAGTACTTC.

This clone occurred once. CDR3 nucleotides: TGTGCCAGCAGCTTAGGGGGGGTCCCCACTGAAGCTTTCTTT. As protein: CASSLGGVPTEAFF. The V gene is TRBV7-2, the J gene TRBJ1-1, with D possibly TRBD1 on 5 matching bases. The CDR3 extends over 14 amino acids. The ends were cut back, 1 base at V and 4 bases at J, with 10 bases in the middle. Germline CDR1 reads SGHTA; CDR2 reads FQGNSA.

The chain employs TRBV29-1 and TRBJ1-1, with D possibly being TRBD1 (5 bases). The V end was cut by 5 bases, the J end by 2 bases, with 9 bases between. The germline V gene has CDR1 SQVTM and CDR2 ANQGSEA. The CDR3 consists of 12 residues. The CDR3 reads CSVHQGNTEAFF. CDR3 in DNA: TGCAGCGTTCATCAGGGAAACACTGAAGCTTTCTTT. Combining the CDR3 with reference TRBV29-1 and TRBJ1-1 gives the whole variable domain SAVISQKPSRDICQRGTSLTIQCQVDSQVTMMFWYRQQPGQSLTLIATANQGSEATYESGFVIDKFPISRPNLTFSTLTVSNMSPEDSSIYLCSVHQGNTEAFFGQGTRLTVV.

This clone showed up just once. The chain couples TRBV5-1 to TRBJ1-4; 8 nucleotides line up with TRBD1. The CDR3 consists of 16 residues. V was clipped by 3 bases and J by 3 bases; unmatched bases: 7. Germline CDR1 SGHRS, CDR2 YFSETQ. The CDR3 DNA follows: TGCGCCAGCAGCTGGACAGGGATAGATGCTAATGAAAAACTGTTTTTT. Protein sequence: CASSWTGIDANEKLFF.

The rearrangement joins TRBV19 to TRBJ2-2; TRBD1 matches at 8 bases. The CDR3 is made up of 16 amino acids. J lost 1 base, V lost 5 bases, and 6 bases had no gene match. Germline V lookup: CDR1 LNHDA, CDR2 SQIVND (reference sequence). CDR3 sequence reads: CASSLDRGWNTGELFF. CDR3 DNA sequence: TGTGCCAGTAGTCTCGACAGGGGATGGAACACCGGGGAGCTGTTTTTT.

The rearrangement links TRBV6-2 or TRBV6-3 to TRBJ1-1; 9 bases are shared with TRBD1. Germline V gene data show CDR1 as MNHEY and CDR2 as SVGEGT. This CDR3 comprises 15 residues. With V trimmed by 2 bases and J by 1 base, 2 bases remained unmatched. In nucleotides, the CDR3 is TGTGCCAGCAGTTACGCGGACAGGGGGAACACTGAAGCTTTCTTT. Translated: CASSYADRGNTEAFF.

This chain connects TRBV7-6 to TRBJ2-7; 10 nucleotides line up with TRBD2. The CDR3 extends over 16 amino acids. Germline CDR1 reads SGHVS; CDR2 reads FNYEAQ. Trimming took 4 bases from V and 2 from J; bases not matched to a gene: 8. The CDR3 reads CASSSLAGRGTYEQYF. The CDR3 DNA follows: TGTGCCAGCAGCTCACTAGCGGGGAGGGGAACCTACGAGCAGTACTTC.

The chain is built from TRBV9 and TRBJ1-3; D perhaps matches TRBD1 (5 bases). This CDR3 comprises 16 residues. V lost 3 bases and J 0 bases, leaving 13 bases between the germline ends. From germline, CDR1 is SGDLS and CDR2 YYNGEE. CDR3 residues: CASSAKTAPSGNTIYF. CDR3 DNA sequence: TGTGCCAGCAGCGCAAAGACAGCTCCCTCTGGAAACACCATATATTTT.

V usage is TRBV29-1 and J usage is TRBJ1-2; 8 nucleotides line up with TRBD1. The CDR3 sequence is 15 residues long. V was pared by 0 bases and J by 4 bases, with 7 bases of the junction left unmatched. From germline, CDR1 is SQVTM and CDR2 ANQGSEA. CDR3 residues: CSVEDGTGDFYGYTF. CDR3 coding DNA: TGCAGCGTTGAAGATGGGACAGGAGATTTCTATGGCTACACCTTC.

The chain has TRBV4-1 and TRBJ2-7, with 7 bases identical to TRBD2. Germline loops: CDR1 MGHRA, CDR2 YSYEKL. V lost 4 bases to trimming and J lost 2 bases; unmatched junction nucleotides: 8. The CDR3 has 15 residues. The CDR3 region is CASSPRASGPYEQYF. CDR3 DNA: TGCGCCAGCAGCCCAAGAGCTAGCGGTCCCTACGAGCAGTACTTC.

This sequence joins TRBV28 and TRBJ2-5; 10 bases align to TRBD2. Germline CDR1 MDHEN, CDR2 SYDVKM. The CDR3 covers 15 residues. The junction had 4 bases not matched to a gene; V was cut back by 4 bases and J by 2 bases. The DNA of the CDR3 is TGTGCCAGCAGTTCCCAGCGGGGGGGGCAAGAGACCCAGTACTTC. The encoded protein is CASSSQRGGQETQYF. The full variable domain, rest sourced from reference TRBV28 and TRBJ2-5, is DVKVTQSSRYLVKRTGEKVFLECVQDMDHENMFWYRQDPGLGLRLIYFSYDVKMKEKGDIPEGYSVSREKKERFSLILESASTNQTSMYLCASSSQRGGQETQYFGPGTRLLVL.

The chain couples TRBV11-2 to TRBJ2-3, with D perhaps matching TRBD1 (7 bases). Germline V gene data show CDR1 as SGHAT and CDR2 as FQNNGV. The CDR3 has 16 residues. Between the trimmed V and J ends, which lost 2 bases and 6 bases, there was a span of 18 bases. The CDR3 DNA follows: TGTGCCAGCAGCTTAATTTGGGGGGACAGATTTGATACGCAGTATTTT. Translated: CASSLIWGDRFDTQYF.

The chain couples TRBV5-1 to TRBJ2-2; 8 bases agree with TRBD2. CDR1 is SGHRS, CDR2 YFSETQ, per germline. V was pared by 0 bases and J by 6 bases, with 4 bases of the junction left unmatched. This CDR3 is 15 amino acids long. Here the CDR3 DNA reads TGCGCCAGCAGCTTGGAGGGACTAGTTGCCGGGGAGCTGTTTTTT. Translated, it gives CASSLEGLVAGELFF.

V gene TRBV7-2 combines with J gene TRBJ1-2; TRBD1 matches at 9 bases. The CDR3 consists of 15 residues. Germline V gives CDR1 SGHTA, CDR2 FQGNSA. Trimming cost V 0 bases and J 8 bases; bases outside gene matches: 7. The DNA of the CDR3 is TGTGCCAGCAGCTTAGCCGGACAGGGGATGCGCGGCTACACCTTC. Protein product: CASSLAGQGMRGYTF.